Following are 17 T cell receptor beta chains from one sample sequenced in a study of post-analysis software for immune sequencing data (dated by TCRdb to 2015 to 2017). Beyond this particular receptor, the publication reports: Significantly higher frequencies in patients than in controls were found for about 5 TRBV segments, including TRBV5-6, TRBV5-1 and TRBV20-1.

Libraries were built with PCR. The run used an Illumina HiSeq 2500. To reduce PCR and sequencing biases, unique molecular identifiers were incorporated into the TCR beta cDNA libraries. In-frame beta chains were kept once TCRdb had trimmed the public reads at Q25 with fastp and called clones with MiXCR. Every distinct CDR3 protein forms one entry, paired with its most common genes and DNA. Within this sample are 430,000 or so distinct CDR3 sequences, with approximately 38% of them counted one time only. The ten top clones hold approximately 7.1% of the sample. Which antigens these TCRs recognize remains unknown. The sequencing input was blood. The receptor source for this set is a girl aged 2 to 10 with multiple sclerosis.

This clonotype was counted between two and nine times. The rearrangement joins TRBV7-9 to TRBJ2-3, with TRBD2 identical over 9 bases. This CDR3 contains 16 residues. CDR1 is SEHNR, CDR2 FQNEAQ, per germline (reference sequence). The V gene end was trimmed by 4 bases and the J gene end by 2 bases; junction bases not matched to a gene: 7. DNA for the CDR3: TGTGCCAGCAGCTGGGGACTAGCTTTCCCCACAGATACGCAGTATTTT. As protein: CASSWGLAFPTDTQYF.

The table lists this clonotype with a few counts. The CDR3 loop is CASSPYTAGRDTQYF. CDR3 coding DNA: TGTGCCAGCAGTCCCTATACCGCAGGTCGAGATACGCAGTATTTT. The chain employs TRBV7-9 and TRBJ2-3, with D uncertain. With 6 bases removed from V and 5 bases from J, the gap between germline ends came to 18 bases. Germline-derived CDR1 and CDR2 are SEHNR and FQNEAQ (reference sequence). The CDR3 sequence is 15 residues long. Using reference TRBV7-9 and TRBJ2-3 for the parts outside the CDR3, the full variable domain is DTGVSQNPRHKITKRGQNVTFRCDPISEHNRLYWYRQTLGQGPEFLTYFQNEAQLEKSRLLSDRFSAERPKGSFSTLEIQRTEQGDSAMYLCASSPYTAGRDTQYFGPGTRLTVL.

This clonotype was counted only a few times. This chain uses TRBV7-2 with TRBJ2-7; D remains unclear. Germline CDR1 SGHTA, CDR2 FQGNSA. V gave up 6 bases and J gave up 3 bases, with 12 bases separating them. The CDR3 runs to 13 residues. CDR3 nucleotides: TGTGCCAGCAGGACACGGCAGGACTACGAGCAGTACTTC. It is translated as CASRTRQDYEQYF.

This clonotype was counted only a few times. The chain carries TRBV28 and TRBJ2-5; 7 bases are a match to TRBD1. Germline values: CDR1 MDHEN, CDR2 SYDVKM. V was pared by 7 bases and J by 0 bases, with 8 bases of the junction left unmatched. There are 15 residues in the CDR3. As DNA, the CDR3 is TGTGCCAGCAATCCCGACAGGGATTACCAAGAGACCCAGTACTTC. This encodes CASNPDRDYQETQYF.

This clonotype was observed a few times. The junction does not match germline at one end; this may be a read error. This rearrangement joins TRBV7-8 to TRBJ1-2; perhaps TRBD1 as D (5 bases). CDR1 and CDR2 (germline): SGHVS, FQNEAQ. The CDR3 contains 15 residues. The CDR3 spells CASNLSPRQSYGYTF. The CDR3 DNA is TGTGCCAGCAACTTAAGTCCCCGACAGAGCTATGGCTACACCTTC.

This chain uses TRBV28 with TRBJ2-3; D is possibly TRBD1 or TRBD2 (5 bases each). Trimming shortened V by 2 bases and J by 4 bases, and 13 bases separated the two germline ends. CDR3 length equals 15 residues. The germline V gene encodes CDR1 MDHEN and CDR2 SYDVKM. The CDR3 DNA sequence: TGTGCCAGCAGTTTAGGGGGAAGTTTCGCAGATACGCAGTATTTT. As protein: CASSLGGSFADTQYF.

The rearrangement links TRBV12-3 or TRBV12-4 to TRBJ2-7, with 9 bases lining up with TRBD1. V lost 2 bases and J lost 5; bases outside the gene matches: 4. The CDR3 sequence is 14 residues long. CDR3 nucleotide sequence: TGTGCCAGCAGTTTAATAGGACAGGGGAACGAGCAGTACTTC. Translation gives CASSLIGQGNEQYF.

The chain is built from TRBV7-2 and TRBJ2-3, with TRBD1 matching over 11 bases. The junction had 4 bases not matched to a gene; V was cut back by 4 bases and J by 4 bases. Germline V lookup: CDR1 SGHTA, CDR2 FQGNSA. The CDR3 covers 15 residues. CDR3 in amino acids: CASSSMGQGADTQYF. DNA of the CDR3: TGTGCCAGCAGCTCCATGGGACAGGGGGCAGATACGCAGTATTTT.

The V and J genes are TRBV7-6 and TRBJ2-7, with D maybe TRBD2 (5 bases). V was pared by 0 bases and J by 3 bases, with 12 bases between. This CDR3 comprises 15 residues. The germline V gene encodes CDR1 SGHVS and CDR2 FNYEAQ. CDR3: CASSLAEGSLYEQYF. The DNA for the CDR3 is TGTGCCAGCAGCTTAGCAGAGGGAAGCCTCTACGAGCAGTACTTC.

In this sample, this clonotype turned up a few times. This chain uses TRBV12-3 or TRBV12-4 with TRBJ1-2, with D maybe TRBD1 (5 bases). This CDR3 spans 18 amino acids. V was pared by 0 bases and J by 2 bases, with 19 bases between. The CDR3 reads CASSLAGRGIGGNYGYTF. CDR3 in DNA: TGTGCCAGCAGTTTAGCGGGCCGGGGAATCGGGGGAAACTATGGCTACACCTTC.

The chain carries TRBV7-2 and TRBJ1-5; the D is unclear. This CDR3 comprises 15 residues. The germline V gene encodes CDR1 SGHTA and CDR2 FQGNSA. Trimming cost V 1 base and J 3 bases, with 10 bases left between them. The CDR3 sequence: CASSLGHYDNQPQHF. CDR3 DNA: TGTGCCAGCAGCTTAGGCCACTACGACAATCAGCCCCAGCATTTT.

The chain recombines TRBV20-1 with TRBJ1-1; weak D call: TRBD1 (5 bases). This CDR3 has 13 amino acids. Germline CDR1 and CDR2: DFQATT and SNEGSKA (reference sequence). Trimming pared 5 bases from V and 2 bases from J, leaving 12 bases between. Here the CDR3 DNA reads TGCAGTGCTGCGGGACCGAGTAACACTGAAGCTTTCTTT. Translation: CSAAGPSNTEAFF.

This clonotype was counted only a few times. V is TRBV5-4 and J is TRBJ2-7; no firm D call. Trimming took off 3 bases at V and 10 bases at J, with 20 bases between the two ends. The CDR3 totals 14 residues. Germline V gene data show CDR1 as SGHNT and CDR2 as YYREEE (reference sequence). This CDR3 is CASSSLKADGDQYF. The CDR3, as DNA: TGTGCCAGCAGCTCGCTAAAGGCGGATGGAGACCAGTACTTC.

This clonotype was observed once. This chain connects TRBV9 to TRBJ2-3; tentatively, D is TRBD1 or TRBD2 (5 bases each). Trimming removed 0 bases from V and 0 bases from J, with 11 bases in between. The CDR3 spans 16 residues. Germline CDR1 reads SGDLS; CDR2 reads YYNGEE. DNA for the CDR3: TGTGCCAGCAGCGTAGGGGGGACGGCAAGCACAGATACGCAGTATTTT. This codes for CASSVGGTASTDTQYF.

The chain has TRBV5-1 and TRBJ1-1, with TRBD1 matching 9 bases. V gave up 4 bases and J gave up 0 bases; unmatched junction bases: 4. Germline values: CDR1 SGHRS, CDR2 YFSETQ. This CDR3 is built from 15 residues. CDR3 sequence reads: CASSRGQGLNTEAFF. The DNA for the CDR3 is TGCGCCAGCAGCCGGGGACAGGGTTTGAACACTGAAGCTTTCTTT.

This clonotype was observed a handful of times. This chain connects TRBV29-1 to TRBJ2-7; D could derive from TRBD1 or TRBD2 (6 bases each). Germline CDR1 reads SQVTM; CDR2 reads ANQGSEA. This CDR3 is built from 13 residues. Trimming cost V 7 bases and J 3 bases, with 16 bases left between them. This chain's CDR3 is CSAGGRAHYEQYF. CDR3 DNA sequence: TGCAGCGCCGGGGGCAGAGCACACTACGAGCAGTACTTC.

A few counts support this clonotype. The V gene is TRBV7-2, the J gene TRBJ2-7, with 8 bases lining up with TRBD2. The CDR3 sequence is 15 residues long. Unmatched junction bases numbered 5, after V lost 0 bases and J lost 4 bases. Germline assignment: CDR1 SGHTA and CDR2 FQGNSA. CDR3: CASSLASSGKYEQYF. The CDR3 nucleotides read TGTGCCAGCAGCTTAGCGAGTAGCGGGAAGTACGAGCAGTACTTC. The full variable domain, its missing parts supplied by reference TRBV7-2 and TRBJ2-7, is GAGVSQSPSNKVTEKGKDVELRCDPISGHTALYWYRQSLGQGLEFLIYFQGNSAPDKSGLPSDRFSAERTGGSVSTLTIQRTQQEDSAVYLCASSLASSGKYEQYFGPGTRLTVT.